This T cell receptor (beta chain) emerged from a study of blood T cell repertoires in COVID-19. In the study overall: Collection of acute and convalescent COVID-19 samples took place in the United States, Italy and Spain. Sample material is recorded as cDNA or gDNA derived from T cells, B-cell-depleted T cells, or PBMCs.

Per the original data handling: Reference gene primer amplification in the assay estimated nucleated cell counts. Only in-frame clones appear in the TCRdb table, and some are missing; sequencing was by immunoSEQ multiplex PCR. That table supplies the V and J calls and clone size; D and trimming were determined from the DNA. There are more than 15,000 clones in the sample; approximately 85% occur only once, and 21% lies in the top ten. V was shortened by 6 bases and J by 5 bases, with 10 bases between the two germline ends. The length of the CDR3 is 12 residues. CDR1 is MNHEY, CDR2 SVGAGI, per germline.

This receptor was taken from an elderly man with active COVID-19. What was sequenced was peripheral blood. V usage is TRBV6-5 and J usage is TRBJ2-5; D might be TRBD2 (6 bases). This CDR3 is CASRGGGETQYF. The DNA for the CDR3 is TGTGCCAGCAGGGGTGGGGGGGAGACCCAGTACTTC.